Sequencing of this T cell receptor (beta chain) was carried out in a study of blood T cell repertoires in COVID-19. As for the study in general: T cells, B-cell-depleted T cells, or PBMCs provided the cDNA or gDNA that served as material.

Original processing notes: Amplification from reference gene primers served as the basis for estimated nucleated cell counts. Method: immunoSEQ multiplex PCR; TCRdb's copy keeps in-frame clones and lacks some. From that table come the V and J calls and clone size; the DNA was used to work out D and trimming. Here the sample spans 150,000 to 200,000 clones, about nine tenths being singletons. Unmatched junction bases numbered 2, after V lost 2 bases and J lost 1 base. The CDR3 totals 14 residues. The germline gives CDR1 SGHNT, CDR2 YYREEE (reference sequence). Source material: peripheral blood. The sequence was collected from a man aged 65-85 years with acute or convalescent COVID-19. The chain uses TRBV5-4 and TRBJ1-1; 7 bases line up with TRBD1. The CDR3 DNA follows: TGTGCCAGCAGCTTCCGACAGGGGAACACTGAAGCTTTCTTT. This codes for CASSFRQGNTEAFF. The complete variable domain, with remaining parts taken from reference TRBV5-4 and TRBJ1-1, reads ETGVTQSPTHLIKTRGQQVTLRCSSQSGHNTVSWYQQALGQGPQFIFQYYREEENGRGNFPPRFSGLQFPNYSSELNVNALELDDSALYLCASSFRQGNTEAFFGQGTRLTVV.